This T cell receptor (beta chain) stems from a study of technical replicates of blood from a handful of donors. The CDR3 consists of 16 residues. Trimming pared 2 bases from V and 1 base from J, leaving 13 bases between. The germline V gene encodes CDR1 SGHRS and CDR2 YFSETQ. Assay used: immunoSEQ multiplex PCR; TCRdb lists only in-frame clones, some missing. This sample has approximately 79,000 clones, with approximately 93% found just once. The sequencing input was T cells isolated from PBMCs. V usage is TRBV5-1 and J usage is TRBJ2-1; tentative D call: TRBD2 (6 bases). The receptor's source is a human donor in good health. The CDR3 DNA reads as TGCGCCAGCAGCTTTTGGAGGGAGAGGTCCTACAATGAGCAGTTCTTC. Translation: CASSFWRERSYNEQFF. Supplemented by reference TRBV5-1 and TRBJ2-1, the full variable domain reads KAGVTQTPRYLIKTRGQQVTLSCSPISGHRSVSWYQQTPGQGLQFLFEYFSETQRNKGNFPGRFSGRQFSNSRSEMNVSTLELGDSALYLCASSFWRERSYNEQFFGPGTRLTVL.